Below, 31 T cell receptor beta chains from the same sample are listed, as sequenced in a study of T cell repertoires in cytomegalovirus infection. TCRdb re-called the reads through MiXCR, storing one row per CDR3 protein. Of a few hundred thousand distinct CDR3 sequences in the sample, about 18% were seen once. Sequencing was done on a sample of CD8+ T cells from PBMCs. These receptors were obtained from a human donor in good health (CMV status not recorded). Some clones in this sample may be carry-over from other donors' samples.

V is TRBV4-3 and J is TRBJ2-7; D remains ambiguous. The CDR3 runs 16 residues. The V and J ends lost 0 bases and 0 bases respectively, with 12 bases between them. Germline assignment: CDR1 LGHNA and CDR2 YSLEER. The CDR3 spells CASSQDRQIPSYEQYF. The CDR3 DNA reads TGCGCCAGCAGCCAAGATCGGCAGATTCCCTCCTACGAGCAGTACTTC.

This clonotype was seen ten or more times. The V and J genes are TRBV20-1 and TRBJ1-3; D uncertain. This CDR3 contains 12 residues. V lost 5 bases and J lost 6, with 11 bases in between. Germline CDR1 DFQATT, CDR2 SNEGSKA (reference sequence). In nucleotides, the CDR3 is TGCAGTGCTGCCGAAAGCGAAAACACCATATATTTT. Translation gives CSAAESENTIYF.

This clonotype has at least ten counts. The chain is built from TRBV5-4 and TRBJ1-1, with D perhaps TRBD1 (5 bases). The CDR3 is 13 amino acids. Trimming stripped 6 bases from V and 0 bases from J, with 9 bases between. Germline lookup yields CDR1 SGHNT and CDR2 YYREEE (reference sequence). This CDR3 is CASTLGVNTEAFF. DNA for the CDR3: TGTGCCAGCACCCTGGGGGTGAACACTGAAGCTTTCTTT.

This clonotype was counted at least ten times. The J gene is TRBJ2-7, the V gene TRBV19; D is unclear. V was pared by 2 bases and J by 5 bases, with 7 bases between. In germline, CDR1 is LNHDA, CDR2 SQIVND (reference sequence). The CDR3 extends over 12 amino acids. The CDR3 sequence: CASSINSHEQYF. The CDR3 nucleotides are TGTGCCAGTAGTATAAATTCCCACGAGCAGTACTTC. Full variable domain (outside the CDR3, taken from reference TRBV19 and TRBJ2-7): DGGITQSPKYLFRKEGQNVTLSCEQNLNHDAMYWYRQDPGQGLRLIYYSQIVNDFQKGDIAEGYSVSREKKESFPLTVTSAQKNPTAFYLCASSINSHEQYFGPGTRLTVT.

Note on this clonotype: The junction differs from germline at one of its ends, possibly a read error. The chain uses TRBV12-3 or TRBV12-4 and TRBJ1-3; unclear D gene. The CDR3 extends over 15 amino acids. Written as DNA, the CDR3 is TGTGCCTGCAGTTTCTCAGGAAGCTCTGGAAACACCATATATTTT. It is translated as CACSFSGSSGNTIYF.

The rearrangement links TRBV16 to TRBJ2-2; 9 nucleotides line up with TRBD1. The ends lost 4 bases at V and 0 bases at J; junction bases unmatched: 12. The CDR3 covers 19 residues. Looked up from germline, CDR1 is KGHSY and CDR2 is FQNENV. The CDR3 DNA sequence: TGTGCCAGCAGCCGACTACAGGGGGCGGGCCAAACGAACACCGGGGAGCTGTTTTTT. This sequence encodes CASSRLQGAGQTNTGELFF.

In its sample, this clonotype was seen many times. The chain carries TRBV7-2 and TRBJ2-1; maybe TRBD2 (5 bases). V dropped 4 bases and J dropped 7 bases, with 14 bases sitting between them. Germline V CDR1 and CDR2: SGHTA, FQGNSA. This CDR3 region has 14 residues. This CDR3 is CASSSTRLRNEQFF. CDR3 DNA sequence: TGTGCCAGCAGCTCTACTAGGTTGAGGAATGAGCAGTTCTTC.

This clonotype showed up many times. The chain has TRBV28 and TRBJ2-1; no clear D. The V end was cut by 4 bases, the J end by 1 base, with 14 bases between. CDR3 size: 16 residues. From germline, CDR1 is MDHEN and CDR2 SYDVKM. CDR3 DNA: TGTGCCAGCAGTTACCCGGACCCTTTATCCTACAATGAGCAGTTCTTC. Protein: CASSYPDPLSYNEQFF. The whole variable domain, filled in from reference TRBV28 and TRBJ2-1, reads DVKVTQSSRYLVKRTGEKVFLECVQDMDHENMFWYRQDPGLGLRLIYFSYDVKMKEKGDIPEGYSVSREKKERFSLILESASTNQTSMYLCASSYPDPLSYNEQFFGPGTRLTVL.

This clonotype was detected many times. The V gene is TRBV19, the J gene TRBJ1-1; no clear D gene. V lost 8 bases and J lost 1, with 11 bases in between. Germline lookup yields CDR1 LNHDA and CDR2 SQIVND (reference sequence). There are 13 residues in the CDR3. The CDR3 spells CASLRWANTEAFF. In DNA form, the CDR3 reads TGTGCCAGTCTTAGGTGGGCGAACACTGAAGCTTTCTTT.

This rearrangement joins TRBV28 to TRBJ2-5; tentative D call: TRBD2 (5 bases). Germline CDR1 MDHEN, CDR2 SYDVKM. V lost 3 bases, J lost 4 bases, and 18 bases lay in between. This CDR3 region has 16 residues. The CDR3 coding sequence is TGTGCCAGCAGTTTCCCGTCCGGGAACACGAGAGAGACCCAGTACTTC. The encoded protein is CASSFPSGNTRETQYF.

This clonotype appeared many times. J is TRBJ2-4 and V is TRBV7-2; perhaps D is TRBD1 or TRBD2 (5 bases each). The V end was cut by 1 base, the J end by 2 bases, with 9 bases between. Germline CDR1 and CDR2: SGHTA and FQGNSA. The CDR3 is 15 amino acids. CDR3 coding DNA: TGTGCCAGCAGCTTAGTGGGGGATTCCAAAAACATTCAGTACTTC. Protein product: CASSLVGDSKNIQYF.

This clonotype was recorded a few times. V is TRBV7-9 and J is TRBJ1-1; tentative D call: TRBD1 (5 bases). CDR1 SEHNR and CDR2 FQNEAQ come from the germline V gene (reference sequence). V lost 3 bases to trimming and J lost 8 bases, with 16 bases between them. The CDR3 spans 14 residues. The CDR3 bases are TGTGCCAGCAGCTTCCATCCCCTAACAGGCGAAGCTTTCTTT. This encodes CASSFHPLTGEAFF.

There are many counts of this clonotype. The V and J genes are TRBV2 and TRBJ2-7; a possible D gene is TRBD1 (6 bases). V lost 4 bases and J 2 bases, leaving 18 bases between the germline ends. In germline, CDR1 is SNHLY, CDR2 FYNNEI. CDR3 size: 16 residues. Written as DNA, the CDR3 is TGTGCCAGCAGTGCTGAGACAGGAGCCTTTCCCTACGAGCAGTACTTC. It codes for CASSAETGAFPYEQYF.

At least ten counts were recorded for this clonotype. For the CDR3, the DNA is TGTGCCAGCAGCTTTCCCTATTTCGGGGTAAGCAATCAGCCCCAGCATTTT. This translates into CASSFPYFGVSNQPQHF. This rearrangement joins TRBV7-2 to TRBJ1-5, with D uncertain. The CDR3 extends over 17 amino acids. The V gene lost 3 bases and the J gene lost 1 base, with 16 bases spanning the gap. Per the germline V gene, CDR1 is SGHTA and CDR2 is FQGNSA.

The chain carries TRBV12-3 or TRBV12-4 and TRBJ2-5; a weak D match, TRBD2 (6 bases). This CDR3 is built from 13 residues. V was cut by 6 bases and J by 5 bases, with 13 bases left in between. The DNA for the CDR3 is TGTGCCAGCAGGAGGCGGGGTTTGGAGACCCAGTACTTC. Translated: CASRRRGLETQYF.

The chain is built from TRBV3-1 and TRBJ1-1; D is undetermined. CDR3 length: 14 amino acids. Germline V gives CDR1 LGHDT, CDR2 YNNKEL (reference sequence). V was clipped by 0 bases and J by 7 bases, with 12 bases between them. The CDR3 protein is CASSQDGLPLEAFF. The CDR3 DNA is TGTGCCAGCAGCCAAGACGGCCTCCCCCTTGAAGCTTTCTTT.

This clonotype was counted once. A much larger clone is a single base away; this may be a read error. J is TRBJ1-5 and V is TRBV2, with D perhaps TRBD1 (5 bases). The CDR3 spans 16 residues. The V end lost 6 bases, the J end lost 0 bases, and 15 bases lay between the germline ends. Germline lookup yields CDR1 SNHLY and CDR2 FYNNEI. This CDR3 is CASRAGLANSNQPQHF. CDR3 DNA sequence: TGTGCCAGCAGAGCGGGACTAGCAAATAGCAATCAGCCCCAGCATTTT.

This clonotype has just a few counts. The V and J genes are TRBV6-1 and TRBJ2-1; D not certain. The V end lost 11 bases, the J end lost 8 bases, and 4 bases lay between the germline ends. This CDR3 spans 8 amino acids. In germline, CDR1 is MNHNS, CDR2 SASEGT. CDR3 DNA sequence: TGTGCCCTAGATGAGCAGTTCTTC. It specifies CALDEQFF.

The DNA for the CDR3 is TGCAGACATGGGACGGACAACTATGGCTACACCTTC. Translated: CRHGTDNYGYTF. The chain is built from TRBV20-1 and TRBJ1-2, with D possibly matching TRBD1 (5 bases). Per germline, CDR1 DFQATT and CDR2 SNEGSKA (reference sequence). CDR3 length equals 12 residues.

This clonotype appeared many times. The rearrangement links TRBV7-2 to TRBJ2-3, with D perhaps matching TRBD1 or TRBD2 (5 bases each). This CDR3 has 15 residues. CDR1 and CDR2 (germline): SGHTA, FQGNSA. The V end was cut by 5 bases, the J end by 5 bases, with 17 bases between. CDR3 residues: CASSMVGTTGDTQYF. The CDR3 DNA reads TGTGCCAGCAGCATGGTGGGGACGACGGGAGATACGCAGTATTTT.

This clonotype was detected a few times. In DNA, the CDR3 is TGCGCCAGCAGTGGGACAGGCAACGAGCAGTACTTC. Amino acids: CASSGTGNEQYF. This chain joins TRBV10-2 and TRBJ2-7, with 7 positions matching TRBD1. Trimming cost V 4 bases and J 5 bases; bases outside gene matches: 2. The CDR3 loop spans 12 amino acids. Germline lookup yields CDR1 WSHSY and CDR2 SAAADI.

This clonotype occurred a few times. The chain employs TRBV23-1 and TRBJ1-5, with D tentatively TRBD1 (6 bases). TRBV23-1 has ORF status, its function being uncertain. Trimming left V 8 bases short and J 2 bases short, with 13 bases between. The CDR3 runs 14 residues. CDR3 amino acids: CASGLDSCNQPQHF. The DNA of the CDR3 is TGCGCCAGCGGGCTGGACAGCTGCAATCAGCCCCAGCATTTT.

This chain joins TRBV7-9 and TRBJ2-1; weak D call: TRBD1 (6 bases). The CDR3 covers 14 residues. The ends were cut back, 1 base at V and 7 bases at J, with 11 bases in the middle. The V gene's germline CDR1 is SEHNR and CDR2 FQNEAQ (reference sequence). In DNA form, the CDR3 reads TGTGCCAGCAGCTTAGTCTCCCAGGGGAATGAGCAGTTCTTC. Translating it yields CASSLVSQGNEQFF.

This clonotype was picked up many times. This chain joins TRBV18 and TRBJ2-1; 7 positions match TRBD1. CDR1 is KGHSH and CDR2 is LQKENI in the germline V gene. With V trimmed by 6 bases and J by 1 base, 0 bases remained unmatched. The CDR3 has 13 residues. CDR3 protein: CASSGQSYNEQFF. The CDR3 region has the DNA TGTGCCAGCTCGGGACAGTCCTACAATGAGCAGTTCTTC.

The chain links TRBV6-6 to TRBJ2-7, with 8 nucleotides matching TRBD1. The CDR3 spans 13 residues. Germline CDR1 and CDR2: MNHNY and SVGAGI (reference sequence). Trimming at V came to 10 bases and at J to 4 bases, leaving 9 bases not matched to a gene. This CDR3 reads CAIQTHRGYEQYF. The CDR3 DNA follows: TGTGCCATCCAAACTCACAGGGGGTACGAGCAGTACTTC.

The table lists this clonotype with a few counts. The rearrangement links TRBV5-1 to TRBJ2-7, with D tentatively TRBD2 (5 bases). V gave up 0 bases and J gave up 2 bases, with 12 bases separating them. From germline, CDR1 is SGHRS and CDR2 YFSETQ. The CDR3 has 15 residues. The CDR3 DNA reads TGCGCCAGCAGCTTGGTCCCGGGAAATCCCTACGAGCAGTACTTC. It specifies CASSLVPGNPYEQYF.

This clonotype was counted at least ten times. The genes are TRBV7-9 and TRBJ2-7, with D uncertain. This CDR3 has 12 amino acids. Trimming shortened V by 3 bases and J by 1 base, and 4 bases separated the two germline ends. Germline loops: CDR1 SEHNR, CDR2 FQNEAQ (reference sequence). CDR3 nucleotide sequence: TGTGCCAGCAGCTTTGGATCCTACGAGCAGTACTTC. Protein: CASSFGSYEQYF.

The rearrangement joins TRBV7-4 to TRBJ1-4; D gene ambiguous. V dropped 1 base and J dropped 10 bases, with 19 bases sitting between them. CDR1 is SGHVT and CDR2 is SQSDAQ in the germline V gene. The CDR3 sequence is 16 residues long. This CDR3 reads CASSLGGRDLGGKLFF. For the CDR3, the DNA is TGTGCCAGCAGCTTAGGAGGACGAGATCTTGGTGGAAAACTGTTTTTT. The variable domain in full, completed from reference TRBV7-4 and TRBJ1-4, reads GAGVSQSPRYKVAKRGRDVALRCDSISGHVTLYWYRQTLGQGSEVLTYSQSDAQRDKSGRPSGRFSAERPERSVSTLKIQRTEQGDSAVYLCASSLGGRDLGGKLFFGSGTQLSVL.

At least ten counts were recorded for this clonotype. V and J are TRBV7-9 and TRBJ1-2, with D maybe TRBD1 (5 bases). In germline, CDR1 is SEHNR, CDR2 FQNEAQ (reference sequence). The CDR3 sequence is 15 residues long. V lost 4 bases, J lost 3 bases, and 15 bases lay in between. CDR3 nucleotides: TGTGCCAGCAGCTCCCCGGGGGAATCCTACTATGGCTACACCTTC. This codes for CASSSPGESYYGYTF.

The CDR3: CASRGLGANVLTF. The CDR3, as DNA: TGTGCCAGCAGAGGACTTGGGGCCAACGTCCTGACTTTC. V gene TRBV28 combines with J gene TRBJ2-6; D is perhaps TRBD2 (5 bases). V was shortened by 6 bases and J by 3 bases, with 6 bases between the two germline ends. The CDR3 extends over 13 amino acids. Germline assignment: CDR1 MDHEN and CDR2 SYDVKM.

This clonotype was seen only a few times. The V call is TRBV5-1, the J call TRBJ1-1, with unresolved D. CDR1 is SGHRS and CDR2 is YFSETQ in the germline V gene. This CDR3 contains 15 residues. Trimming took off 0 bases at V and 1 base at J, with 10 bases between the two ends. CDR3 amino acids: CASSLEGSSNTEAFF. The CDR3 DNA reads TGCGCCAGCAGCTTGGAGGGCAGCTCGAACACTGAAGCTTTCTTT.